The entry below describes one T cell receptor beta chain. The specificity of this receptor is unknown. No much larger clone exists at a distance of one base, and base qualities are not known. The data derive from a study of cytomegalovirus exposure and HLA in healthy donors (TCRdb year 2017). Broadly, across the study: An earlier analysis of around 600 of the donors reported about 250 Gb of sequence data and more than 90 million unique TCR beta sequences from around 200 million T cells. Of the roughly 400 genotyped donors, over 65% fell in the genetic ancestry cluster associated with self-reported Caucasian donors. Five DR-DQ haplotypes were handled as single units for association and clustering, since linkage in the cohort was strong. To predict cytomegalovirus infection status, the study combined high-throughput TCR immunosequencing, statistical association of individual TCRs with disease status, and machine learning. An early release covering just under 650 HLA-typed donors comprised about 300 gigabases of sequencing data and around 80 million unique TCR sequences. The study aimed to test whether signatures of past pathogen exposure could be identified by cataloging public T cell receptors. The study used immunosequencing to profile the T cell repertoires of 666 subjects and linked those repertoires to cytomegalovirus serostatus. In an earlier analysis of around 540 of the donors, high-throughput TCR beta sequencing was used to judge whether each TCR beta V gene segment behaved as functional or pseudogenic. In a later analysis, previously published TCR beta repertoires from 600 to 850 donors were re-analyzed and high-resolution HLA genotyping was added so that TCR occurrence patterns could be studied. Among about 370 genotyped donors of the cohort, an average of about 240,000 unique TCR beta nucleotide sequences was sequenced per donor, of which approximately 18% were non-productive. Every repertoire in the discovery cohort had been generated on one and the same sequencing platform. Besides the first cohort of 666 subjects, a separate validation cohort made up of roughly 120 different subjects was used. Typing coverage differed by locus: A, B, C, DRB1 and DQB1 were typed in about 620-630 donors, DQA1 in about 510, DPA1 in 600 to 610, and DPB1 in around 440. Class I and class II HLA loci were covered by the typing at four-digit resolution. Rather than using new phenotypic data, the later analysis identified candidate immune exposures from TCR beta sequences and from how often those sequences occurred across donors. A later genetic analysis used genome-wide SNP genotypes for about 55% of the 666 donors, treating that subset as a discovery cohort. Donor age, sex, ethnicity and CMV serostatus were collected together with the repertoire data.

Libraries were built with the immunoSEQ multiplex PCR assay. A mixture of 60 forward primers for TCR Vbeta segments and 13 reverse primers for TCR Jbeta segments was used in the multiplex PCR. The CDR3 region of rearranged TCR beta genes was amplified from genomic DNA by a multiplex PCR assay. On the Illumina HiSeq System, the amplified TCR beta libraries were sequenced as 87-base-pair reads. The paper's processing steps were these. A later analysis tallied around 87 million unique TCR beta chains across the 700 or so repertoires, and around 10 million of those chains were shared by two or more donors. A nearest-neighbor algorithm error-corrected the raw reads and collapsed the reads into unique sequences, merging closely related sequences to remove PCR and sequencing errors. Alignment of CDR3 sequences to IMGT reference sequences was used to assign V, D and J gene segments. For a sequence to be retained, a match of at least six nucleotides was required to both a V gene segment and a J gene segment. Rearrangements were called productive when the CDR3 lacked stop codons and stayed in frame with V and J; all others were non-productive. CDR3 was defined by IMGT convention, running from the second conserved V-encoded cysteine to the conserved J-encoded phenylalanine. The earlier analysis of some 600 of the donors excluded sequences that lacked an unambiguous match to a single V gene segment. An earlier analysis of a few hundred of the donors called V segments functional above 56.7% productive rearrangements and segregating when the between-donor standard deviation exceeded 5%. A statistical classification framework was developed to diagnose cytomegalovirus status using the catalog of TCR beta chain sequences. A later analysis assigned V and J genes by comparing TCR nucleotide sequences with IMGT/GENE-DB human TR gene sequences. Using the TCRdist pipeline, a later analysis assigned CDR3 sequences along with most-parsimonious VDJ recombination scenarios. A later analysis defined each TCR beta chain by its CDR3 amino acid sequence plus V-gene family, and excluded reads lacking a unique V-gene family. To address suspected cross-contamination and a sequencing artifact, a later analysis removed several hundred highly shared, low-generation-probability nucleotide sequences. In a later analysis, a clonal expansion index was calculated for each public chain from normalized within-repertoire ranks of inferred template counts. In a later analysis, generation probabilities were computed using a VDJ recombination model fitted to out-of-frame rearrangements, and the results were checked against IGoR. Hypergeometric tests were used in a later analysis to score TCR-TCR, TCR-HLA and TCR-CMV co-occurrence, with a repertoire-size bias correction applied to the TCR pairs. False discovery rates were estimated in a later analysis by permuting HLA or CMV assignments 20 times. A later analysis grouped co-occurring TCRs with DBSCAN, adding TCRdist sequence similarity when clustering within HLA-allele-positive subsets. For co-occurrence clustering, repertoires with fewer than 30,000 or more than 120,000 public chains were excluded, along with roughly 5 repertoires with anomalous nucleotide sharing. TCRdb's version of the immuneACCESS table is confined to in-frame rearrangements and falls short of the full clone set. An unresolved V gene accounts for under half of the shortfall where checked; the remainder is of unknown origin. That table supplies the V and J calls and clone size; D and trimming were determined from the DNA. The sample table shows roughly 170,000 clones, and 75% to 85% are seen once. The leading ten clones occupy 1% to 1.5% of the sample.

In total, about 650 healthy bone marrow donors made up the cohort. Cohort members were all nominally healthy when sampled, although unrecorded immune exposures were likely present. The donor was CMV seropositive and was included in the group of approximately 310 seropositive cohort members. Every donor gave a peripheral blood sample, and the peripheral blood mononuclear cells from that sample were used for TCR beta sequencing. The Qiagen DNeasy Blood Extraction Kit was used to extract genomic DNA from the blood cell samples. The CDR1 and CDR2 encoded by the germline V gene (reference sequence) are MNHEY and SMNVEV. Trimming costs V 6 bases and J 8 bases, and their ends lie 13 bases apart. The CDR3 runs 12 residues from the cysteine to the phenylalanine. This entry keeps only the CDR3 DNA: 36 bases, framed from base 1. What the study reported, not specific to this receptor: A group of highly shared sequence variants was considered likely to be a technical artifact of the sequencing pipeline. Most CMV-associated TCR beta chains appeared to be HLA-restricted in a later analysis, and the HLA associations seemed to be driven largely by CMV exposure. Compared with the approximately 710-donor mean, donors in an Asian-associated ancestry cluster had fewer N-insertions in productive TCRs, according to a later genetic analysis. A few of the identified cytomegalovirus-associated TCR beta chains were confirmed in vitro to be specific for cytomegalovirus antigens. Because HLA typing was unavailable for some donors at each locus, only the typed subset was used in association tests. In a later analysis, around 15,000 TCR beta sequences were associated with specific HLA alleles at a false discovery rate of 0.05. In a later analysis, TCR association rates were found to vary across HLA loci, with the most associated TCRs seen for DRB1 alleles and the fewest for HLA-C alleles. About 17 rarely observed V segments, including chromosome 9 orphons, were excluded from the earlier analysis of just under 600 of the donors because counts were too low. The classifier was reported to diagnose cytomegalovirus status with high specificity and sensitivity in both the original and validation cohorts. Immune exposure information for the cohort was limited to CMV serostatus. According to the authors, the approach could potentially be generalized to other disease states and immunological phenotypes. A further reported finding was that TCR beta sequences accurately predicted the HLA-A and HLA-B alleles for most subjects in the first cohort. The study gave a list of more than 150 TCR beta chains associated with cytomegalovirus. Linkage disequilibrium might explain the correlated functional status among segregating V segments, but an unknown experimental factor could not be excluded. A later analysis reported that several top co-occurrence clusters appeared linked to parvovirus B19, influenza, CMV and Epstein-Barr virus. Assigning TCR associations to individual alleles was difficult when HLA alleles, especially DR and DQ, strongly co-occurred. Some IMGT-functional V segments, including TRBV6-2 and TRBV6-3, could not be told apart with the 87-base-pair reads, so those segments were excluded. In an earlier analysis of approximately 590 of the donors, most TCR beta V segments appeared in productive rearrangements about 90% or about 30% of the time, broadly matching IMGT annotations. Sequencing depth was assumed to be roughly uniform across donors in the presence/absence analyses, though that assumption may not hold. This cohort had only TCR beta chains sequenced, and the lack of alpha or paired-chain data limited which features could be detected. Most TCR sequences were seen in very few donors, while some public TCRs were found in many individuals. A later genetic analysis associated a missense DCLRE1C variant with V-gene and J-gene trimming of TCR beta chains, and an independent cohort replicated the association. A later analysis found that HLA-associated TCR beta chains were more clonally expanded and had lower generation probabilities than equally common non-associated chains.

Here the chain combines TRBV27 and TRBJ1-1; a weak D assignment points to TRBD1 (5 bases agree). This clonotype was sampled from a girl under 10 years old in good health and CMV-seropositive. Sequenced sample: PBMCs. The DNA is TGTGCCAGCAGGGCGCCAGGGAAAGAAGCTTTCTTT. Its amino acids are CASRAPGKEAFF.